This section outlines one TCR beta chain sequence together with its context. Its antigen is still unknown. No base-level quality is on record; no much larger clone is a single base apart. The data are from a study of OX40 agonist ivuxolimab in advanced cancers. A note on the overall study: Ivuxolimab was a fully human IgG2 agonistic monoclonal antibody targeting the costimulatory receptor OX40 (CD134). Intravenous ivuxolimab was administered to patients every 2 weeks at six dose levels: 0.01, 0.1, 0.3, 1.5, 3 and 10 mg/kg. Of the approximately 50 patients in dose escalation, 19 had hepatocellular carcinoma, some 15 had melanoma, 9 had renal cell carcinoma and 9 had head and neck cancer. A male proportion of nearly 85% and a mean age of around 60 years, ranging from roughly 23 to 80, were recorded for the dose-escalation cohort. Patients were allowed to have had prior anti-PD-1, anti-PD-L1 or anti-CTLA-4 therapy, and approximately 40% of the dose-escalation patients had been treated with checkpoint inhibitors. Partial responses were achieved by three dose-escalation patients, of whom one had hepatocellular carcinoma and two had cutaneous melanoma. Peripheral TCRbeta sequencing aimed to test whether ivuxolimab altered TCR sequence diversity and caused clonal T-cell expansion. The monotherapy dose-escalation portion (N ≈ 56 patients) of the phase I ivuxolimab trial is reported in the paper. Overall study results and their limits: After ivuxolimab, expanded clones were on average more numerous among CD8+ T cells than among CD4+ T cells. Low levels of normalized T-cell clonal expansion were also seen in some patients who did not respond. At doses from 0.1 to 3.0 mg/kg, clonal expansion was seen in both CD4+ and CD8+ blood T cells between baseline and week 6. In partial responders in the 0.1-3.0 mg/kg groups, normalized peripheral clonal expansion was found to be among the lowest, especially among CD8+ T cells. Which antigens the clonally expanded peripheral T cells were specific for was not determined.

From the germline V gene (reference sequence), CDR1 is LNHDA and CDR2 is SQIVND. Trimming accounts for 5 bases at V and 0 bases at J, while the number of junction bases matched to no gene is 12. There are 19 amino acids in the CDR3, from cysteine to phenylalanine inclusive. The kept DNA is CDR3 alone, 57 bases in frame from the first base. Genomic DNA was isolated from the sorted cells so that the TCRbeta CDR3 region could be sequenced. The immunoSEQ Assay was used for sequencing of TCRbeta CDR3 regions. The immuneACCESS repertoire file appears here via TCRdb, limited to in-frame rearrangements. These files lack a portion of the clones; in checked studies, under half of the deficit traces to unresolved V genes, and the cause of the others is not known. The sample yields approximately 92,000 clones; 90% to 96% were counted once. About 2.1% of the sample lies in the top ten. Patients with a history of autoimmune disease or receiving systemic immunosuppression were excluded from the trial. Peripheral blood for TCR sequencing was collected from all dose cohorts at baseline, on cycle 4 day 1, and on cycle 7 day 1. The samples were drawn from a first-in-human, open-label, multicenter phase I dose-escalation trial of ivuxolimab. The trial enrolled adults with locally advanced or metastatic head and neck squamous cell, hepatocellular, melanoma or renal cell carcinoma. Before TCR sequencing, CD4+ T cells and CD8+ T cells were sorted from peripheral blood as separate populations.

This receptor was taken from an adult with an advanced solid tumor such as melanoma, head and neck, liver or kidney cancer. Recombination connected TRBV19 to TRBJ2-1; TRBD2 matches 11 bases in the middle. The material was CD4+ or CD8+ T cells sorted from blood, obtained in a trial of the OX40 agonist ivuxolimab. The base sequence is TGTGCCAGTAGTGAAGGGACCGGACTAGCGGGTCCCTCCTACAATGAGCAGTTCTTC. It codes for CASSEGTGLAGPSYNEQFF.